This T cell receptor (beta chain) was recorded in a study of prognosis after radiotherapy for stage I lung cancer. A note on this clonotype: One base away lies a much larger clone, so this may be a sequencing read error.

The genomic DNA TCR beta CDR3 region underwent two rounds of multiplex PCR. The first PCR round targeted every TRBV and TRBJ gene with specific primers. TCRdb redid the calling of the multiplex PCR reads with MiXCR, one entry per CDR3 protein. Of 51,000 or so distinct CDR3 sequences listed, 30% to 35% are singletons. The V gene's germline CDR1 is DFQATT and CDR2 SNEGSKA (reference sequence). The CDR3 contains 13 residues. The sequenced sample was PBMCs, obtained before or after stereotactic body radiation therapy (not recorded which). This chain joins TRBV20-1 and TRBJ2-5; tentatively, D is TRBD1 (5 bases). The receptor's source is a donor over 45 with non-small cell lung cancer. In nucleotides, the CDR3 is TGCAGTGCTAGTGATTTCACAGGAGAGACCAAGTACTTC. Translated: CSASDFTGETKYF.